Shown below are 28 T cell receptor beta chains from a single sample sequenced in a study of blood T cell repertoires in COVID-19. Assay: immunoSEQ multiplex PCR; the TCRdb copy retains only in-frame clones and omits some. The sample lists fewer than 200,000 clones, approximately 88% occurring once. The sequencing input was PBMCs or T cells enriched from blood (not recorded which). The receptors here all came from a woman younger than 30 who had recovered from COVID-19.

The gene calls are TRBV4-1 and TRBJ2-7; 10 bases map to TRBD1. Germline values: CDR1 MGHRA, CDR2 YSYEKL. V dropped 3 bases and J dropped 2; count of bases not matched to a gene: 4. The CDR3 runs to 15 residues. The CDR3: CASSHATGGTYEQYF. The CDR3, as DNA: TGCGCCAGCAGCCACGCGACAGGGGGCACCTACGAGCAGTACTTC.

The CDR3 sequence: CASSFLAGVLEQFF. CDR3 sequence (DNA): TGTGCCAGCAGTTTCCTAGCGGGAGTTCTTGAGCAGTTCTTC. The rearrangement links TRBV28 to TRBJ2-1; 10 bases match TRBD2. Germline loops: CDR1 MDHEN, CDR2 SYDVKM. The CDR3 loop spans 14 amino acids. J gave up 9 bases and V 3 bases, and 5 bases lay outside the gene matches. The variable domain in full, with the rest retrieved from reference TRBV28 and TRBJ2-1, is DVKVTQSSRYLVKRTGEKVFLECVQDMDHENMFWYRQDPGLGLRLIYFSYDVKMKEKGDIPEGYSVSREKKERFSLILESASTNQTSMYLCASSFLAGVLEQFFGPGTRLTVL.

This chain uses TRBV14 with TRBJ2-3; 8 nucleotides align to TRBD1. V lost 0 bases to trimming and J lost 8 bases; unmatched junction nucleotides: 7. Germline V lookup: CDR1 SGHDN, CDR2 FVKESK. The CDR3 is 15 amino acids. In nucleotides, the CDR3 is TGTGCCAGCAGCCAAGACTACGGGACAGGAGGTACGCAGTATTTT. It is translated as CASSQDYGTGGTQYF. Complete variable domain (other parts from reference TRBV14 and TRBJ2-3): EAGVTQFPSHSVIEKGQTVTLRCDPISGHDNLYWYRRVMGKEIKFLLHFVKESKQDESGMPNNRFLAERTGGTYSTLKVQPAELEDSGVYFCASSQDYGTGGTQYFGPGTRLTVL.

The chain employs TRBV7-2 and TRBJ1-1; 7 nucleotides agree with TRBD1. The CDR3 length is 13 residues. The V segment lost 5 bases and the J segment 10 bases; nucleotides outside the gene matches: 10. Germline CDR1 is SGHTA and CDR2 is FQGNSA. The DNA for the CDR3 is TGTGCCAGCAGCACCCGACAGGGCCTTATAGCTTTCTTT. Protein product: CASSTRQGLIAFF.

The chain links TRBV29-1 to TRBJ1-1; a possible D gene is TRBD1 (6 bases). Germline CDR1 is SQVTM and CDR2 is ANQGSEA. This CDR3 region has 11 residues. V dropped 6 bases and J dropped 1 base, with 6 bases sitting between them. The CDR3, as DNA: TGCAGCGTGACAGGGAACACTGAAGCTTTCTTT. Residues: CSVTGNTEAFF.

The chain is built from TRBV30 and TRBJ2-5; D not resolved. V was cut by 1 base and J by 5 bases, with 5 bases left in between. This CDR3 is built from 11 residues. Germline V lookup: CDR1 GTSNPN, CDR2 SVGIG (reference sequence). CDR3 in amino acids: CAWSARETQYF. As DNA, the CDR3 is TGTGCCTGGAGTGCGAGGGAGACCCAGTACTTC.

CDR3 sequence: CASKLAGGRYNEQFF. CDR3 sequence (DNA): TGTGCCAGCAAATTAGCGGGGGGGCGGTACAATGAGCAGTTCTTC. The chain is built from TRBV28 and TRBJ2-1, with 11 nucleotides matching TRBD2. V lost 7 bases and J lost 4; bases outside the gene matches: 6. CDR3 length: 15 amino acids. Germline loops: CDR1 MDHEN, CDR2 SYDVKM.

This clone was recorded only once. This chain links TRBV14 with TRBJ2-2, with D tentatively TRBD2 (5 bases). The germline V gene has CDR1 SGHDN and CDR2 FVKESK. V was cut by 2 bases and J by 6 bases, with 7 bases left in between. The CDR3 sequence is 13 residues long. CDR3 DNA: TGTGCCAGCAGCCAATATAGCGCCGGGGAGCTGTTTTTT. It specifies CASSQYSAGELFF.

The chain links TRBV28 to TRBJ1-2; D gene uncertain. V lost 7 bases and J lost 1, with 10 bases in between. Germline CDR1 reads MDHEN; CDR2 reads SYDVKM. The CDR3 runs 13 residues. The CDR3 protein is CASTRVGNYGYTF. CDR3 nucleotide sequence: TGTGCCAGCACCCGGGTGGGTAACTATGGCTACACCTTC.

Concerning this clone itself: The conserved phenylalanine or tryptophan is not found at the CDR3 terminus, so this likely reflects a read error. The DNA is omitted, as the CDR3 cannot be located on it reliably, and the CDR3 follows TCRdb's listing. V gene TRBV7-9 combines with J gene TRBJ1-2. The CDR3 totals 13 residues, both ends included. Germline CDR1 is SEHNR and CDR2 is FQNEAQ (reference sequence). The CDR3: CASSFAGRGASAL.

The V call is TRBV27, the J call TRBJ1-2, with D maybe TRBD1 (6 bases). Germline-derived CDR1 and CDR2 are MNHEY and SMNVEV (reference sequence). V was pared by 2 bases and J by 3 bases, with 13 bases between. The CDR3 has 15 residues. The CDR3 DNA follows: TGTGCCAGCAGTTTAACTCCCAGGGGATACTATGGCTACACCTTC. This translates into CASSLTPRGYYGYTF.

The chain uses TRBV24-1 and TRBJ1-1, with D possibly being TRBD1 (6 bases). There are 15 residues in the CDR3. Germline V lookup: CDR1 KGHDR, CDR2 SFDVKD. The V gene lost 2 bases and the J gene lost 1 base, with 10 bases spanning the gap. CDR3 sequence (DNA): TGTGCCACCAGTGATTCAGGGGTCACGAACACTGAAGCTTTCTTT. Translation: CATSDSGVTNTEAFF.

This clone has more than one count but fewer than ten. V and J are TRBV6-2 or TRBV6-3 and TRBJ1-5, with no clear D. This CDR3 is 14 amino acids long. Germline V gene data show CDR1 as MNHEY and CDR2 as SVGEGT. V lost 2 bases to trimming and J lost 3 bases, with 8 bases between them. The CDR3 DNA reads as TGTGCCAGCAGTTACAACAGCTTCAATCAGCCCCAGCATTTT. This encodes CASSYNSFNQPQHF.

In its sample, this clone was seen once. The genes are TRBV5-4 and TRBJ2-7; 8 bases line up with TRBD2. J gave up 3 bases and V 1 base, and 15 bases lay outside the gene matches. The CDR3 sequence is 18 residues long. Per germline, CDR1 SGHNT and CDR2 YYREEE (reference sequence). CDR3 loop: CASSLQVSPAGANYEQYF. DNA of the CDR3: TGTGCCAGCAGCTTGCAGGTCAGTCCAGCGGGGGCCAACTACGAGCAGTACTTC.

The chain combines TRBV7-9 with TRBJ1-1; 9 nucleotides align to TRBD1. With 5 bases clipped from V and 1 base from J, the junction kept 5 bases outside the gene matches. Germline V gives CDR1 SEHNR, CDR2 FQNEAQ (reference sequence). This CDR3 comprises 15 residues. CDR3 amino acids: CASSPWTGANTEAFF. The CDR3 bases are TGTGCCAGCAGCCCATGGACAGGGGCGAACACTGAAGCTTTCTTT. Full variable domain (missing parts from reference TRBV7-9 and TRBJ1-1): DTGVSQNPRHKITKRGQNVTFRCDPISEHNRLYWYRQTLGQGPEFLTYFQNEAQLEKSRLLSDRFSAERPKGSFSTLEIQRTEQGDSAMYLCASSPWTGANTEAFFGQGTRLTVV.

CDR3 nucleotide sequence: TGTGCCAGTAGTGGGACAGGCGGTCAGCCCCAGCATTTT. Translating gives CASSGTGGQPQHF. V and J are TRBV19 and TRBJ1-5; 8 bases are a match to TRBD1. The germline CDR1 and CDR2 sequences are LNHDA and SQIVND (reference sequence). The CDR3 totals 13 residues. With V trimmed by 5 bases and J by 6 bases, 3 bases remained unmatched.

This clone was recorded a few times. This CDR3 is CASSLSGTTNEQFF. DNA for the CDR3: TGTGCCAGCAGCTTAAGTGGGACAACGAATGAGCAGTTCTTC. The V call is TRBV7-9, the J call TRBJ2-1; possibly TRBD1 for D (6 bases). V was cut by 2 bases and J by 7 bases, with 12 bases left in between. CDR3 length: 14 residues. CDR1 SEHNR and CDR2 FQNEAQ come from the germline V gene (reference sequence).

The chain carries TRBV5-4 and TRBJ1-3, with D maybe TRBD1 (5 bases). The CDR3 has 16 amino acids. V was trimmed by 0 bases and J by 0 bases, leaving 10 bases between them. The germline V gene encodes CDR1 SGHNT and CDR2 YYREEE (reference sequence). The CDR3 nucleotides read TGTGCCAGCAGCTTGGCAGGGTCCGCCTCTGGAAACACCATATATTTT. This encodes CASSLAGSASGNTIYF. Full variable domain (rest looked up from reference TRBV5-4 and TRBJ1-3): ETGVTQSPTHLIKTRGQQVTLRCSSQSGHNTVSWYQQALGQGPQFIFQYYREEENGRGNFPPRFSGLQFPNYSSELNVNALELDDSALYLCASSLAGSASGNTIYFGEGSWLTVV.

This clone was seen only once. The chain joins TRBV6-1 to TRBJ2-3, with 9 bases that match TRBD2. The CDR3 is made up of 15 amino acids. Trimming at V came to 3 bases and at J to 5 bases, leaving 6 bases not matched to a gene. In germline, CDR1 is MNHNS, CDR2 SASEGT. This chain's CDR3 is CASSDTSGSVDTQYF. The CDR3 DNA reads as TGTGCCAGCAGTGACACTAGCGGGTCCGTAGATACGCAGTATTTT.

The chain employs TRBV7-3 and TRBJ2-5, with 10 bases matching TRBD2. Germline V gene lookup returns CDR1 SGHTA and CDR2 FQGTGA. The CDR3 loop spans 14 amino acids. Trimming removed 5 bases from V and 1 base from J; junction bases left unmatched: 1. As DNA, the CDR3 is TGTGCCAGCAGCCCTAGCGGGAGCCAAGAGACCCAGTACTTC. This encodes CASSPSGSQETQYF.

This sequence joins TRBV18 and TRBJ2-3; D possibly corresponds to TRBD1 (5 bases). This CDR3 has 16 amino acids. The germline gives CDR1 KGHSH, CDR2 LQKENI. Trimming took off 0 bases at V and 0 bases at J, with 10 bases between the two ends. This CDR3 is CASSPPPGISTDTQYF. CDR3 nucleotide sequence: TGTGCCAGCTCACCACCGCCAGGGATAAGCACAGATACGCAGTATTTT.

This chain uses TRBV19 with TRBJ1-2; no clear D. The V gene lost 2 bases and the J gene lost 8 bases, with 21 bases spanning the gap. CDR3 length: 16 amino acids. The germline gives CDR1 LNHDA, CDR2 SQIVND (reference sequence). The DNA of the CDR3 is TGTGCCAGTAGTATAAGTTCGTTGGCGGCAGTGCAAGGCTACACCTTC. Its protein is CASSISSLAAVQGYTF.

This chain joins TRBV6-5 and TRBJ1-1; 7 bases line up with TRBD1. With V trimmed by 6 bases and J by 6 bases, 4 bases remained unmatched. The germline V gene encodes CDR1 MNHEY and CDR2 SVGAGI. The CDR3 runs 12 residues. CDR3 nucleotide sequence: TGTGCCAGCAGGCCCGGGACAGCTGAAGCTTTCTTT. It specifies CASRPGTAEAFF.

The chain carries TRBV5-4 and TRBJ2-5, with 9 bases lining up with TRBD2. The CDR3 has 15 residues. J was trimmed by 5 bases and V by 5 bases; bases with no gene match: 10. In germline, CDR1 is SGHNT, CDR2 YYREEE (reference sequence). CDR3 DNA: TGTGCCAGCAGTGGACCGGCGGGGGGGCTTGAGACCCAGTACTTC. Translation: CASSGPAGGLETQYF.

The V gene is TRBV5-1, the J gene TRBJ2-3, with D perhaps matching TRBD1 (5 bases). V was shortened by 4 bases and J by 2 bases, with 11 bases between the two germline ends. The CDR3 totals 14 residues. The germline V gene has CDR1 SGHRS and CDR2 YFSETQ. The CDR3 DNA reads TGCGCCAGCAGCCCACGACAGTCCACAGATACGCAGTATTTT. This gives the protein CASSPRQSTDTQYF.

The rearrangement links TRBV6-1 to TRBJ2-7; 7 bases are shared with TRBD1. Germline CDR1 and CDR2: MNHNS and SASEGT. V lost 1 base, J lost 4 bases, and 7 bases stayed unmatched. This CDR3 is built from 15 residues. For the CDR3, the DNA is TGTGCCAGCAGTGAAGGGGGACAGCTTAATTACGAGCAGTACTTC. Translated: CASSEGGQLNYEQYF.

CDR3 sequence (DNA): TGTGCCAGCAGCTTAGCGGGACTAGCGGGCTCCTACAATGAGCAGTTCTTC. Its translation: CASSLAGLAGSYNEQFF. The V gene is TRBV7-8, the J gene TRBJ2-1; 12 bases match TRBD2. Germline assignment: CDR1 SGHVS and CDR2 FQNEAQ. The CDR3 contains 17 residues. J gave up 0 bases and V 0 bases, and 0 bases lay outside the gene matches.

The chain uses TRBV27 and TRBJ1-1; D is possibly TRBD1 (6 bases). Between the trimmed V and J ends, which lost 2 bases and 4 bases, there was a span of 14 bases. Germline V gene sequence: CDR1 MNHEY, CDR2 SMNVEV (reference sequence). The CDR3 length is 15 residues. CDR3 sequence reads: CASSLGGPLGTEAFF. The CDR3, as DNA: TGTGCCAGCAGTTTAGGGGGCCCCTTGGGCACTGAAGCTTTCTTT.